A selection of T cell receptor beta chains follows, all from one sample in a study of T cells in Graves' hyperthyroidism and ophthalmopathy. TCRdb reprocessed the multiplex PCR reads via MiXCR and lists one record per CDR3 protein. The table lists about 480,000 distinct CDR3 sequences, 13% to 15% of them singletons. The specimen sequenced was blood. The receptors were sampled from a woman aged 18-29 years with Graves' hyperthyroidism. CDR3s leave out the opening cysteine and the closing phenylalanine or tryptophan. A D gene is named only where the DNA matches it firmly.

d_call j_call v_call cdr3_aa
NA TRBJ2-3 TRBV10-3 ATGSAEPSTDTQY
NA TRBJ2-2 TRBV6-5 ASSYDFLRADPGELF
NA TRBJ2-5 TRBV7-3 ASSLTSTETQY
TRBD1 TRBJ2-6 TRBV7-3 ATGQGAGANVLT
TRBD1 TRBJ2-1 TRBV6-6 ASSYSTGGAANEQF
TRBD2 TRBJ2-7 TRBV19 ASSMSGADGEQY
NA TRBJ2-5 TRBV5-1 ASSLRQAEETQY
TRBD1 TRBJ1-4 TRBV6-5 ASSYLGQGGEKLF
NA TRBJ1-1 TRBV11-1 ASSPVRTEAF
TRBD2 TRBJ2-5 TRBV5-4 ASSLAATSGRETQY
NA TRBJ1-2 TRBV12-3/TRBV12-4 ASKAQDRSGGYT
TRBD2 TRBJ2-7 TRBV2 ASSGGLAGEEQY
NA TRBJ2-1 TRBV27 ASSLAAAYNEQF
NA TRBJ2-7 TRBV7-9 ASSLVDFQEQY
TRBD1 TRBJ1-5 TRBV5-1 ASSLGGQRNQPQH
TRBD2 TRBJ2-1 TRBV5-1 ASSQTSGGYNEQF
NA TRBJ2-6 TRBV20-1 SPRDWRSSGANVLT
NA TRBJ1-6 TRBV30 AWSMGSSYNSPLH
TRBD2 TRBJ2-1 TRBV3-1 ASRRTSGGLNEQF
NA TRBJ2-5 TRBV7-9 ASSPSPNLKETQY
NA TRBJ1-2 TRBV27 ASGFWNFGYT
NA TRBJ2-7 TRBV7-9 ASSSWASYEQY
TRBD2 TRBJ2-2 TRBV27 ASSLTSGPGTGELF
NA TRBJ2-3 TRBV18 ASSPGVRSTDTQY
TRBD1 TRBJ2-6 TRBV3-1 ASSQGQGAISGANVLT
TRBD1 TRBJ2-1 TRBV4-1 ASMTGAEQF
NA TRBJ2-7 TRBV7-2 ASSLMQGPAYEQY
NA TRBJ2-2 TRBV13 ASSLSQASIPGELF
NA TRBJ1-5 TRBV12-3/TRBV12-4 ASTPGRQVSQPQH
TRBD2 TRBJ2-1 TRBV7-8 ASSSLGRLAGGEQF
TRBD1 TRBJ1-6 TRBV10-3 AISIDRANSPLH
NA TRBJ2-1 TRBV7-9 ASSLEASWNEQF
NA TRBJ1-5 TRBV11-2 ASSRNRGNQPQH
NA TRBJ1-1 TRBV20-1 SARDGETGDTEAF
NA TRBJ1-1 TRBV19 ASSTAGHLNTEAF
NA TRBJ2-1 TRBV10-3 AISESGSASYNEQF
NA TRBJ1-1 TRBV6-5 ASSYQTELNTEAF
TRBD2 TRBJ2-1 TRBV9 ASSVGGLGYNEQF
NA TRBJ1-1 TRBV11-2 ASSLGDILYSEAF
TRBD1 TRBJ1-1 TRBV29-1 SVSPGGTEAF
TRBD2 TRBJ2-5 TRBV14 ASSQERAGRETQY
NA TRBJ2-3 TRBV9 ASSVTVSGTDTQY
TRBD1 TRBJ1-2 TRBV20-1 SANRGWGGYT
NA TRBJ2-3 TRBV5-5 ASQVLTDTQY